A selection of T cell receptor beta chains follows, all from one sample in a study of CD8+ T cells in alopecia areata. The assay was immunoSEQ multiplex PCR, and TCRdb's table has in-frame clones only and misses some. The data show about 150,000 clones, with around half seen just once and roughly a fifth held by the top ten. Sequenced here: CD8+ T cells sorted from blood, sampled at week 0. These TCRs come from a human donor with alopecia areata. CDR3s include the opening cysteine and the closing phenylalanine or tryptophan. A D gene is named only where the DNA matches it firmly. Clone size, where shown, is once, few, many, or a class for clones that have expanded.

j_call clone_size d_call v_call cdr3_nt cdr3_aa
TRBJ1-2 - - TRBV15 TGTGCCACCAGCAGAGATCGGGGGGAGGTCGACACCTTC CATSRDRGEVDTF
TRBJ1-2 - - TRBV29-1 TGCAGCGTTGGCAGGGACTATGGCTACACCTTC CSVGRDYGYTF
TRBJ2-7 few - TRBV29-1 TGCAGCGTAAAAGTGGGTTCGGACGAGCAGTACTTC CSVKVGSDEQYF
TRBJ1-3 - - TRBV29-1 TGCAGCGTTGTTCCCTCCGACTTCTCTGGAAACACCATATATTTT CSVVPSDFSGNTIYF
TRBJ2-3 - - TRBV2 TGTGCCAGCACGGAGGGAGATACGCAGTATTTT CASTEGDTQYF
TRBJ1-2 few - TRBV29-1 TGCAGCGTTGAAGCGGGGGGATCTAACTATGGCTACACCTTC CSVEAGGSNYGYTF
TRBJ2-7 - TRBD1 TRBV11-2 TGTGCCAGCAGCTTAGGACAGGGGAACTACGAGCAGTACTTC CASSLGQGNYEQYF
TRBJ1-5 few - TRBV7-9 TGTGCCAGCAGCTTGGAGGGTACTAATCAGCCCCAGCATTTT CASSLEGTNQPQHF
TRBJ2-3 once - TRBV25-1 TGTGCCAGCAGTGAATCGGAGGGGACCCACACAGATACGCAGTATTTT CASSESEGTHTDTQYF
TRBJ2-1 once - TRBV4-3 TGCGCCAGCAGCCAAGATCGGAGTCTTGAGCAGTTCTTC CASSQDRSLEQFF
TRBJ1-1 - - TRBV7-9 TGTGCCAGCAGCCTTCAGGGGTCTGAAGCTTTCTTT CASSLQGSEAFF
TRBJ1-2 few - TRBV6-5 TGTGCCACCTGGGAGACTAACTATGGCTACACCTTC CATWETNYGYTF
TRBJ1-5 few - TRBV27 TGTGCCAGCAGTTCAGGGTCTAGCAATCAGCCCCAGCATTTT CASSSGSSNQPQHF
TRBJ1-5 many - TRBV6-6 TGTGCCAGCAGTTACGCGGGGAACCTTGAGCCCCAGCATTTT CASSYAGNLEPQHF
TRBJ1-2 - - TRBV25-1 TGTGCCAGCAGTGAATGGGCCAGTAGAGATGGCTACACCTTC CASSEWASRDGYTF
TRBJ1-6 - TRBD1 TRBV6-5 TGTGCCAGCAGTTACCCCGGGACAGAGAATTCACCCCTCCACTTT CASSYPGTENSPLHF
TRBJ2-1 few - TRBV19 TGTGCCAGTAGCGATCCGGACCTAATGCTCTACAATGAGCAGTTCTTC CASSDPDLMLYNEQFF
TRBJ2-3 few TRBD2 TRBV4-3 TGCGCCAGCAGCCAAGATAGGACTAGCCTAAGCACAGATACGCAGTATTTT CASSQDRTSLSTDTQYF
TRBJ2-1 few - TRBV7-2 TGTGCCAGCTTACTACGTCTAGACAATGAGCAGTTCTTC CASLLRLDNEQFF
TRBJ1-1 - - TRBV11-2 TGTGCCAGCAGCCCACCGGAGGCTTTCTTT CASSPPEAFF
TRBJ1-3 - TRBD1 TRBV13 TGTGCCAGCAGCCAGACAGGGACAAACACCATATATTTT CASSQTGTNTIYF
TRBJ2-7 few - TRBV29-1 TGCAGCGTTTTGCTAGGATTCTCCTACGAGCAGTACTTC CSVLLGFSYEQYF
TRBJ2-7 - - TRBV7-2 TGTGCCAGCAGCTTATCCCTTCTGACCGACTTCTCCTACGAGCAGTACTTC CASSLSLLTDFSYEQYF
TRBJ1-2 - TRBD1 TRBV30 TGTGCCTGGAGTAGGACAGGGACTTTCTATGGCTACACCTTC CAWSRTGTFYGYTF
TRBJ1-1 - - TRBV7-2 TGTGCCAGCAGCTCCCCAGCCGCGGCGAACACTGAAGCTTTCTTT CASSSPAAANTEAFF
TRBJ2-7 - TRBD1 TRBV29-1 TGCAGCGTTGAAGGTGGGGACAGCTACGAGCAGTACTTC CSVEGGDSYEQYF
TRBJ2-7 - - TRBV29-1 TGCAGCGTTGAAAGTCAGGCTTCCTACGAGCAGTACTTC CSVESQASYEQYF
TRBJ1-6 - - TRBV15 TGTGCCACCGGCTTCTCCTATAATTCACCCCTCCACTTT CATGFSYNSPLHF
TRBJ2-7 few - TRBV13 TGTGCCAGCAGCGTCAGGGCGTACGAGCAGTACTTC CASSVRAYEQYF
TRBJ1-2 - TRBD1 TRBV19 TGTGCCAGTAGTATCTTGAGCAGGGGGAATGGCTACACCTTC CASSILSRGNGYTF
TRBJ2-7 - - TRBV30 TGTGCCTGGGGCCGGGCCTCCTACGAGCAGTACTTC CAWGRASYEQYF
TRBJ1-2 - - TRBV4-3 TGCGCCAGCAGCCAAGATGAGGGGCAGTATGGCTACACCTTC CASSQDEGQYGYTF
TRBJ2-2 - - TRBV7-2 TGTGCCAGCAGTTGGACCGGGGAGCTGTTTTTT CASSWTGELFF
TRBJ2-7 - - TRBV2 TGTGCCAGCAGTGATGACAGGTCCTACGAGCAGTACTTC CASSDDRSYEQYF
TRBJ2-3 - TRBD2 TRBV29-1 TGCAGCGTTGAGGGAGGGAGCACAGATACGCAGTATTTT CSVEGGSTDTQYF
TRBJ1-5 - - TRBV7-8 TGTGCCAGCAGTCCCCGAGGTACCGGCGATCAGCCCCAGCATTTT CASSPRGTGDQPQHF
TRBJ1-2 few - TRBV6-5 TGTGCCAGCAGTTACGGAGGGTTCTATGGCTACACCTTC CASSYGGFYGYTF